This paragraph reports one T cell receptor beta chain. Its antigen is currently unknown. The data derive from a study of monozygotic twins with inflammatory bowel disease. General study findings and limits: Compared with healthy twins, IBD patients shared fewer clonotypes with others, especially with disease activity.

From the 5' RACE reads, TCRdb lists one entry per CDR3 protein and no DNA. Here the sample table reports about 450,000 distinct CDR3 sequences. The CDR3 has 15 residues. The germline V gene encodes CDR1 SGHTA and CDR2 FQGNSA. Sequencing used blood. V is TRBV7-2 and J is TRBJ2-3; TCRdb names TRBD2, which stays unverified in the absence of DNA. The TCR was taken from a human donor with ulcerative colitis or Crohn's disease, or a healthy co-twin of an affected twin (not recorded which). CDR3: CASSLGGIGTDTQYF. The whole variable domain, remainder taken from reference TRBV7-2 and TRBJ2-3, is GAGVSQSPSNKVTEKGKDVELRCDPISGHTALYWYRQSLGQGLEFLIYFQGNSAPDKSGLPSDRFSAERTGGSVSTLTIQRTQQEDSAVYLCASSLGGIGTDTQYFGPGTRLTVL.